A selection of T cell receptor beta chains follows, all from one sample in a study of CD8+CD57+ T cells in acquired aplastic anemia. Each CDR3 protein is one row after TCRdb ran MiXCR on the reads. The sample lists around 190,000 distinct CDR3 sequences; roughly 57% were seen once. Sequences were obtained from sorted CD4+, CD8+, or CD8+CD57+ T cells (not recorded which) from PBMCs. Receptor source: a human donor in good health. The CDR3 runs from the conserved cysteine through the conserved F or W. Each record gives: clone size, D gene, J gene, V gene, CDR3 DNA, CDR3 protein. A D gene is named only where the DNA matches it firmly. Part of the rows lack a size; the others show once, few, many or a class for expanded clones.

>.|.|TRBJ2-7|TRBV19
TGTGCCAGTAGTATAGGGCTTTTTGGGCCGACCTACGAGCAGTACTTC
CASSIGLFGPTYEQYF
>.|.|TRBJ2-7|TRBV12-3/TRBV12-4
TGTGCCAGCAGTTTAGGCGGACATGGTTCCTACGAGCAGTACTTC
CASSLGGHGSYEQYF
>once|TRBD1|TRBJ2-7|TRBV24-1
TGTGCCACCAGTGAGGGACAGGGAACTGTCTACGAGCAGTACTTC
CATSEGQGTVYEQYF
>many|.|TRBJ1-1|TRBV9
TGTGCCAGCAGCGTGGGTGGGCCTGAAGCTTTCTTT
CASSVGGPEAFF
>many|.|TRBJ2-1|TRBV6-5
TGTGCCAGCAGTTACAGTTTACAGGGTAGGAATGAGCAGTTCTTC
CASSYSLQGRNEQFF
>.|.|TRBJ2-2|TRBV12-3/TRBV12-4
TGTGCCAGCAGTCCTACCTGGTCCGACACCGGGGAGCTGTTTTTT
CASSPTWSDTGELFF
>many|.|TRBJ1-1|TRBV4-3
TGCGCCAGCAGCCAAGATGGAGCGAACACTGAAGCTTTCTTT
CASSQDGANTEAFF
>.|.|TRBJ2-1|TRBV19
TGTGCCAGTAGTATTGAGGGTCGCTCCTACAATGAGCAGTTCTTC
CASSIEGRSYNEQFF
>.|TRBD2|TRBJ2-3|TRBV5-4
TGTGCCAGCAGCCGCGGAGCGGGAGGGACCCGCGGGGATACGCAGTATTTT
CASSRGAGGTRGDTQYF
>.|TRBD1|TRBJ1-2|TRBV12-3/TRBV12-4
TGTGCCAGCAGCATTGACAGGGGGCGACTCTATGGCTACACCTTC
CASSIDRGRLYGYTF
>many|TRBD2|TRBJ2-3|TRBV11-3
TGTGCCAGCAGCTTACGTCTAGCGGGAGCGCAAGATACGCAGTATTTT
CASSLRLAGAQDTQYF
>.|TRBD1|TRBJ2-5|TRBV24-1
TGTGCCACCAGTGCTGGACAGGGACGAGAGACCCAGTACTTC
CATSAGQGRETQYF
>.|.|TRBJ1-5|TRBV7-2
TGTGCCAGCAGCTCCGGGGCGGGGCAGCCCCAGCATTTT
CASSSGAGQPQHF
>.|.|TRBJ2-3|TRBV7-9
TGTGCCAGCAGCTCGGACTCCTCTAGCACAGATACGCAGTATTTT
CASSSDSSSTDTQYF
>.|TRBD1|TRBJ2-5|TRBV7-8
TGTGCCAGCAGCCCTGTAGAGGGCCAGGGGGCGATGGTGCTGCGGGAGACCCAGTACTTC
CASSPVEGQGAMVLRETQYF
>.|.|TRBJ2-3|TRBV2
TGTGCCAGCAGCGATTGGGGAGGGGGGAACACAGATACGCAGTATTTT
CASSDWGGGNTDTQYF
>few|.|TRBJ2-3|TRBV24-1
TGTGCCACCAGTGGTTCGGGGAGAGATACGCAGTATTTT
CATSGSGRDTQYF
>.|.|TRBJ1-2|TRBV7-9
TGTGCCAGCAGCTTCGACAGTGAAGATGGCTACACCTTC
CASSFDSEDGYTF
>.|TRBD1|TRBJ1-2|TRBV20-1
TGCAGTGCTAGCCCAGGGACAGGGAACTATGGCTACACCTTC
CSASPGTGNYGYTF
>.|TRBD1|TRBJ2-2|TRBV20-1
TGCAGTGCTAGATCCGGGAGACAGGGGGACTCCGGGGAGCTGTTTTTT
CSARSGRQGDSGELFF
>.|TRBD1|TRBJ2-6|TRBV20-1
TGCAGTGCTAGGGAGGACAGGGCTTACGTCCTGACTTTC
CSAREDRAYVLTF
>.|TRBD2|TRBJ2-7|TRBV6-4
TGTGCCAGCAGTGACTCGGGACTAGTATACGAGCAGTACTTC
CASSDSGLVYEQYF
>many|.|TRBJ2-1|TRBV7-9
TGTGCCAGCAGCACCCCAGGGGTTGAGCAGTTCTTC
CASSTPGVEQFF
>many|.|TRBJ2-2|TRBV24-1
TGTGCCACCAGTGATACAGGGTTCGACACCGGGGAGCTGTTTTTT
CATSDTGFDTGELFF
>.|TRBD2|TRBJ2-3|TRBV12-3/TRBV12-4
TGTGCCAGCAAAAGCGGGGGGGGAAATACGCAGTATTTT
CASKSGGGNTQYF
>.|.|TRBJ1-3|TRBV25-1
TGTGCCAGCAGTGAACCGACATCCTCTGGAAACACCATATATTTT
CASSEPTSSGNTIYF
>.|TRBD1|TRBJ2-6|TRBV19
TGTGCCAGTAGTCCCCGACAGGGGGAACGGTTTGGGGCCAACGTCCTGACTTTC
CASSPRQGERFGANVLTF
>.|.|TRBJ1-1|TRBV10-3
TGTGCCATCAGTGAGTCTTGGCAGGGTGGGAACACTGAAGCTTTCTTT
CAISESWQGGNTEAFF
>.|.|TRBJ1-2|TRBV6-5
TGTGCCAGCAGTGAAGAGTGGCGGTCCAAGGATGGCTACACCTTC
CASSEEWRSKDGYTF
>.|.|TRBJ2-3|TRBV19
TGTGCCAGTAGTATATTGTCAGATACGCAGTATTTT
CASSILSDTQYF
>.|.|TRBJ1-2|TRBV29-1
TGCAGCGTTGTCTCCCTAGGGGGCTACACCTTC
CSVVSLGGYTF
>.|.|TRBJ2-5|TRBV7-7
TGTTCCCGGCAAGTCGGCGAGACCCAGTACTTC
CSRQVGETQYF
>.|.|TRBJ1-3|TRBV2
TGTGCCAGCAGTGATGGTGGAAAGGTAAACACCATATATTTT
CASSDGGKVNTIYF
>many|.|TRBJ1-1|TRBV20-1
TGCAGTGCTCCTTATATGGCGGGCACTGAAGCTTTCTTT
CSAPYMAGTEAFF
>once|.|TRBJ2-6|TRBV19
TGTGCCATAGGCCCGGGGAACTCTGGGGCCAACGTCCTGACTTTC
CAIGPGNSGANVLTF